This T cell receptor (beta chain) is from a study of blood T cell repertoires in COVID-19. Study in general: Italy, Spain and the United States were the sources of the convalescent and acute COVID-19 samples. Nucleic acid was either cDNA or gDNA, and it came from T cells, B-cell-depleted T cells, or PBMCs.

Trimming cost V 4 bases and J 3 bases, with 8 bases left between them. CDR1 is SGHRS and CDR2 is YFSETQ in the germline V gene. The CDR3 is 12 amino acids. Measured with immunoSEQ multiplex PCR; TCRdb has only the in-frame clones, and not every one. Of some 120,000 clones listed, 75% to 95% are singletons. V and J are TRBV5-1 and TRBJ2-7, with a weak D call TRBD2 (5 bases). Sequenced: peripheral blood. The TCR originated in a human donor with active COVID-19. The donor label of this sample is uncertain. This chain's CDR3 is CASSPRGYEQYF. CDR3 DNA sequence: TGCGCCAGCAGCCCCCGGGGCTACGAGCAGTACTTC.